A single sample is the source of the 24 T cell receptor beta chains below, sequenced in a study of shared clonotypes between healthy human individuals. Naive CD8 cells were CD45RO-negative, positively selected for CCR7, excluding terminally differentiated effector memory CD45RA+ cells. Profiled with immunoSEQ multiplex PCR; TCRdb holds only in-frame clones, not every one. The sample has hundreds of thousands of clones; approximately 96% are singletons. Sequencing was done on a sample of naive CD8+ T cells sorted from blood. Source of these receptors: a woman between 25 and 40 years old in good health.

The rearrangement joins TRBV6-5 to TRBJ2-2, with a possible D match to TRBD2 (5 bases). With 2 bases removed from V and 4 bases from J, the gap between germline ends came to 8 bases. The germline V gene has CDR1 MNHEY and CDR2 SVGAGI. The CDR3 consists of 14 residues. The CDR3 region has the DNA TGTGCCAGCAGTTACGCGGGTGGCACCGGGGAGCTGTTTTTT. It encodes CASSYAGGTGELFF.

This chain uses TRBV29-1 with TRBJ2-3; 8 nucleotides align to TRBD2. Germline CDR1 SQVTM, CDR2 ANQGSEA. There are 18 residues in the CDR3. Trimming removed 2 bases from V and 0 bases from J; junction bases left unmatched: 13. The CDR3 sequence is CSVESPRWREASTDTQYF. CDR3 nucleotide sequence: TGCAGCGTTGAAAGTCCAAGGTGGCGGGAGGCCAGCACAGATACGCAGTATTTT.

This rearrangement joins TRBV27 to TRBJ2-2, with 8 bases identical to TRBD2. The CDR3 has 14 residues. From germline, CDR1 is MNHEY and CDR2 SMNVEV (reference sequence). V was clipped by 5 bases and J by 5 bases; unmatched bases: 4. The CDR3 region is CASSEIAGTGELFF. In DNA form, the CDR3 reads TGTGCCAGCAGTGAAATAGCGGGGACCGGGGAGCTGTTTTTT.

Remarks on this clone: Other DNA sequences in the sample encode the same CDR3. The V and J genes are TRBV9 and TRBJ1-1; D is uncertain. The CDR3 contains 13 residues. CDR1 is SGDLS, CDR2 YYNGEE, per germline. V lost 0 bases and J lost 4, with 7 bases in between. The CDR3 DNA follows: TGTGCCAGCAGCGTAGGGGGTTTCACTGAAGCTTTCTTT. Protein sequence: CASSVGGFTEAFF.

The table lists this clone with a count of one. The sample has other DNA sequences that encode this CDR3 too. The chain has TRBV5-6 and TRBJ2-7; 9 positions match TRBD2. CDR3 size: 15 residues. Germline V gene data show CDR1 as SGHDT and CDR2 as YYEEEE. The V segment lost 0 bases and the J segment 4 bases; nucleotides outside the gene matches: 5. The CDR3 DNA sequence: TGTGCCAGCAGCTTGGGGCTAGCGGGAACTTACGAGCAGTACTTC. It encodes CASSLGLAGTYEQYF.

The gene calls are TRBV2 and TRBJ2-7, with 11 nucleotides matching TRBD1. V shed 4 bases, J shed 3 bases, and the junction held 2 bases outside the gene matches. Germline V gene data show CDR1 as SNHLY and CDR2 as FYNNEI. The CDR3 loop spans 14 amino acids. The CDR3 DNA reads TGTGCCAGCAGTGGGGACAGGGGGAGCTACGAGCAGTACTTC. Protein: CASSGDRGSYEQYF.

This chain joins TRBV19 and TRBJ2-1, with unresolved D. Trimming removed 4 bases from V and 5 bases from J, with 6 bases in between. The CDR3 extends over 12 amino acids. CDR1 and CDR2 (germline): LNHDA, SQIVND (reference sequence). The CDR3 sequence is CASSSTNNEQFF. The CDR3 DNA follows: TGTGCCAGTAGTAGTACAAACAATGAGCAGTTCTTC.

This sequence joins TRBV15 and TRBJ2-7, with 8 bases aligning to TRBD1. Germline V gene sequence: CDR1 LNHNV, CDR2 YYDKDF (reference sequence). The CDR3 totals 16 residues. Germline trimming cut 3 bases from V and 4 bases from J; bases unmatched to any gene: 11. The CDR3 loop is CATSSGRTGRRYEQYF. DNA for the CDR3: TGTGCCACCAGCAGCGGAAGGACAGGGCGGAGGTACGAGCAGTACTTC.

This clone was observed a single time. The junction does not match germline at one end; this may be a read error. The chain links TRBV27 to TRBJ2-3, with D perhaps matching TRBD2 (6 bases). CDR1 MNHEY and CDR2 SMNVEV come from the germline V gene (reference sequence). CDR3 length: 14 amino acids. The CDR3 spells CTSQEGRLADTQYF. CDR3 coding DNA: TGTACCAGTCAGGAGGGGCGCTTGGCAGATACGCAGTATTTT.

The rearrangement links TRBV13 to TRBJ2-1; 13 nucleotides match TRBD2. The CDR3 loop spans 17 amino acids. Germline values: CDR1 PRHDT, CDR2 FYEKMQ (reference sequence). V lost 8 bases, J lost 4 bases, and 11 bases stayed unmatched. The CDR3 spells CASGGLAGPTIYNEQFF. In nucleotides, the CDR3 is TGTGCCAGCGGGGGACTAGCGGGGCCCACGATTTACAATGAGCAGTTCTTC.

The CDR3 spells CASSLPDYAGTYNEQFF. The CDR3 DNA reads as TGTGCCAGCAGCTTACCTGATTATGCGGGAACCTACAATGAGCAGTTCTTC. The chain joins TRBV5-4 to TRBJ2-1, with a weak D call TRBD2 (6 bases). This CDR3 region has 17 residues. The V and J ends lost 2 bases and 2 bases respectively, with 17 bases between them. The germline V gene encodes CDR1 SGHNT and CDR2 YYREEE (reference sequence).

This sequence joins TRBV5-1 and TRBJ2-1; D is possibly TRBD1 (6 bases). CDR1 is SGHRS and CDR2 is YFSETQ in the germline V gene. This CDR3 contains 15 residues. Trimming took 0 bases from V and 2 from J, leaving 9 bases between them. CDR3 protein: CASSLAGETYNEQFF. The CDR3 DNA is TGCGCCAGCAGCTTGGCAGGGGAGACCTACAATGAGCAGTTCTTC. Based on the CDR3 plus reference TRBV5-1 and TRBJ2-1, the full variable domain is KAGVTQTPRYLIKTRGQQVTLSCSPISGHRSVSWYQQTPGQGLQFLFEYFSETQRNKGNFPGRFSGRQFSNSRSEMNVSTLELGDSALYLCASSLAGETYNEQFFGPGTRLTVL.

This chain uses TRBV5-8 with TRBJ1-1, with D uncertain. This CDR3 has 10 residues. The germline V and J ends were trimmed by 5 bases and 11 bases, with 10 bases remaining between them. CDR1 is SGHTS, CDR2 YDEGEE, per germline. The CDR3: CASRTMGAFF. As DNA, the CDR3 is TGTGCCAGCAGAACTATGGGGGCTTTCTTT.

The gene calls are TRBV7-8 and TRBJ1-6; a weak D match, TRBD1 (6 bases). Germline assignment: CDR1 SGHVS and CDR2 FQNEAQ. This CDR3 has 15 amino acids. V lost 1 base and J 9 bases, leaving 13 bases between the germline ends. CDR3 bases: TGTGCCAGCAGCTTAGGAGGGGGGCTCGGTTCACCCCTCCACTTT. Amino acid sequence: CASSLGGGLGSPLHF.

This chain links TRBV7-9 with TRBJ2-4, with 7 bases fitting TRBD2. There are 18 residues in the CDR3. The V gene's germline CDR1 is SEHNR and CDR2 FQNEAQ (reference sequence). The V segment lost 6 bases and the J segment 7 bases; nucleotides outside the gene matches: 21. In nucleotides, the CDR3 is TGTGCCAGCAGTCCTAATCGGAGGGAGGGCCGGTTATATAACATTCAGTACTTC. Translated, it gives CASSPNRREGRLYNIQYF.

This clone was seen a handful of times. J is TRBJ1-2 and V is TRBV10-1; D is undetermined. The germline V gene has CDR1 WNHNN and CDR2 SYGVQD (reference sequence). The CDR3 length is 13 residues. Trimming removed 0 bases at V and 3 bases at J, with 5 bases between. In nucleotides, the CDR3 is TGCGCCAGCAGTGAGTCCCACGACTATGGCTACACCTTC. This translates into CASSESHDYGYTF.

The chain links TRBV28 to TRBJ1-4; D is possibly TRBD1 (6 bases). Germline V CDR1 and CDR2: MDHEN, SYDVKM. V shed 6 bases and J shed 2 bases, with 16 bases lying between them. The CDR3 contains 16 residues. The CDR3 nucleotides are TGTGCCAGCAGCTTCAATCGGGGGGCCACTAATGAAAAACTGTTTTTT. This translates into CASSFNRGATNEKLFF.

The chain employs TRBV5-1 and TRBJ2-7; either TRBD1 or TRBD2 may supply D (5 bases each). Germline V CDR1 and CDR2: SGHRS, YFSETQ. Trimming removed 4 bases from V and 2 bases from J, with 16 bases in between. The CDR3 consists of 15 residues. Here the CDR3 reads CASSLNRDRTYEQYF. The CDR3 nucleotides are TGCGCCAGCAGCCTCAACCGGGACCGCACCTACGAGCAGTACTTC.

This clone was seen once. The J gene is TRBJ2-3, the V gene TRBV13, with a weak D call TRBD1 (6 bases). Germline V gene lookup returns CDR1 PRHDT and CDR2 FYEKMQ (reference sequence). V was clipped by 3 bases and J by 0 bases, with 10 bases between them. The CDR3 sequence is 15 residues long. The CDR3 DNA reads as TGTGCCAGCAGCTTCGGACAGACTAGCACAGATACGCAGTATTTT. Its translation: CASSFGQTSTDTQYF.

CDR3 bases: TGCGCCAGCAGCTTGGATCGCGGGATAGGGCCAGATACGCAGTATTTT. Its protein is CASSLDRGIGPDTQYF. The rearrangement joins TRBV5-1 to TRBJ2-3; weak D call: TRBD2 (6 bases). This CDR3 spans 16 amino acids. Trimming left V 0 bases short and J 4 bases short, with 15 bases between. Germline V CDR1 and CDR2: SGHRS, YFSETQ.

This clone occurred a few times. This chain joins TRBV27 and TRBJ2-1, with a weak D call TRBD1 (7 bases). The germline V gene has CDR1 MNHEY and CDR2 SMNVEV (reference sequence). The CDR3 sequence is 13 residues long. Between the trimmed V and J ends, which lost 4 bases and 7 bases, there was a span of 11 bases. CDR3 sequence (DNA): TGTGCCAGCAGTTCCGGGGGACAGAATGAGCAGTTCTTC. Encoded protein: CASSSGGQNEQFF.

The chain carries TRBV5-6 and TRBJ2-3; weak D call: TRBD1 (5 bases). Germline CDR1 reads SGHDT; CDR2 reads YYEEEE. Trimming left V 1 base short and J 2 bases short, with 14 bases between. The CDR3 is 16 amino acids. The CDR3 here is CASSLLTELNTDTQYF. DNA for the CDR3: TGTGCCAGCAGCTTGTTGACAGAACTTAACACAGATACGCAGTATTTT.

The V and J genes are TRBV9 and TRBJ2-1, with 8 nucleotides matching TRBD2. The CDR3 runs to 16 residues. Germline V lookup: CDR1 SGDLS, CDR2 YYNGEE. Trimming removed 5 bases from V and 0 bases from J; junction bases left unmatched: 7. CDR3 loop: CASSLTGGYSYNEQFF. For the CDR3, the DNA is TGTGCCAGCAGTCTGACGGGAGGGTACTCCTACAATGAGCAGTTCTTC.

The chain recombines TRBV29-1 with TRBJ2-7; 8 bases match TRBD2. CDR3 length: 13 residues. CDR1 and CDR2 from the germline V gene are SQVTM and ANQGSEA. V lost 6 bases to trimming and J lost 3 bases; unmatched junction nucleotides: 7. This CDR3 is CSVQSGSDYEQYF. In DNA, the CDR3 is TGCAGCGTCCAAAGCGGGAGCGACTACGAGCAGTACTTC.